The rows below give T cell receptor beta chains drawn from one sample of a study of blood T cells in healthy people across ages. Each CDR3 protein is one row after TCRdb ran MiXCR on the 5' RACE reads. The sample holds over 500,000 distinct CDR3 sequences; 40% to 65% are singletons and the top ten take around an eighth. The sample comprised blood. These receptors were collected from a woman of 80 years or more in good health. Each CDR3 is given without its conserved first and last residue.

ASSLGIGASNTEAF | TRBJ1-1 | TRBV5-1
ASGEGRGYT | TRBJ1-2 | TRBV12-3/TRBV12-4
ASSSGPSNLYEQY | TRBJ2-7 | TRBV28
ASSQGQGYQPRH | TRBJ1-5 | TRBV3-1
ASKTGQVLIDTQY | TRBJ2-3 | TRBV12-3/TRBV12-4
SAGAPRGAAGEQF | TRBJ2-1 | TRBV20-1
ASSLLAGANTGELF | TRBJ2-2 | TRBV5-6
ASSLGAQGYNEQL | TRBJ2-1 | TRBV7-3
ASSALMTGELF | TRBJ2-2 | TRBV25-1
ASSLLGQGVGYGYT | TRBJ1-2 | TRBV5-1
ASMGPQSETQY | TRBJ2-5 | TRBV27
ASSYAQDNQPQH | TRBJ1-5 | TRBV6-2/TRBV6-3
SARGLTGPSGNTIY | TRBJ1-3 | TRBV20-1
SAREVVQETQY | . | TRBV20-1
SAAPPRGSGRAGRNDEQF | TRBJ2-1 | TRBV20-1
SASGLAGGRNEQF | TRBJ2-1 | TRBV20-1
ASSQQASGESTDTQY | TRBJ2-3 | TRBV4-2
ASTGTGGSYEQY | TRBJ2-7 | TRBV12-3/TRBV12-4
ASNSVAGDRETQY | TRBJ2-5 | TRBV12-3/TRBV12-4
ASSGINRDPNTEAF | TRBJ1-1 | TRBV7-9
AGSGNSRSNYGYT | TRBJ1-2 | TRBV7-9
ASSPGAGDTGELF | TRBJ2-2 | TRBV5-1
ASSFRLAGDNEQF | TRBJ2-1 | TRBV5-5
ASSLQGATGNQPQH | TRBJ1-5 | TRBV12-3/TRBV12-4
ASSRGIYTGVMEQY | TRBJ2-7 | TRBV3-1
ASSLAANSADTQY | TRBJ2-3 | TRBV11-2
ASSPARGGTDTQY | TRBJ2-3 | TRBV27
ASSQSGVNNEQF | TRBJ2-1 | TRBV14
ASSPKRGGELRDTQY | TRBJ2-3 | TRBV7-2
SVLGRGSSYEQY | TRBJ2-7 | TRBV20-1
ASGSGATNTGELF | TRBJ2-2 | TRBV3-1
ASSLGTAGANALT | TRBJ2-6 | TRBV5-1
ASSLRLAGRRTYNEQF | TRBJ2-1 | TRBV5-6
ASRRGTSYNEQF | TRBJ2-1 | TRBV7-9
ASSAGPAGGSKDKNIQY | TRBJ2-4 | TRBV9
ASGPLGGEQY | TRBJ2-7 | TRBV7-9
ASRARTNQPQH | TRBJ1-5 | TRBV10-2
SASADGRRETQY | TRBJ2-5 | TRBV20-1
ASSSGPAYEQY | TRBJ2-7 | TRBV5-1
ASSFGLFYQPQH | TRBJ1-5 | TRBV12-3/TRBV12-4
ASSEGTGGGSYNSPPH | TRBJ1-6 | TRBV2